These T cell receptor beta chains were read from a single sample in a study of cytomegalovirus exposure and HLA in healthy donors. Data came from immunoSEQ multiplex PCR; TCRdb stores just in-frame clones and leaves some out. The table lists 150,000 to 200,000 clones. The sequenced material came from PBMCs. The receptors here all came from a young man in good health and CMV-seronegative. Each CDR3 is given with its conserved first and last residue. Fields, in order: CDR3 DNA, CDR3 protein, J gene, D gene, V gene. The D gene is left open where the match is weak.

CDR3 DNA: TGTGCCAGTAGTATTTTAGCGGGGAGCTATGAGCAGTTCTTC
CDR3 protein: CASSILAGSYEQFF
J gene: TRBJ2-1
D gene: TRBD2
V gene: TRBV19

CDR3 DNA: TGTGCCAGCAGTCTCCAGGAGAACACTGAAGCTTTCTTT
CDR3 protein: CASSLQENTEAFF
J gene: TRBJ1-1
D gene: NA
V gene: TRBV11-1

CDR3 DNA: TGTGCCAGCAGGTTGGGACGGGGACTCATGAACACTGAAGCTTTCTTT
CDR3 protein: CASRLGRGLMNTEAFF
J gene: TRBJ1-1
D gene: NA
V gene: TRBV11-3

CDR3 DNA: TGCGCCAGCAGCTTTGGGACAGGGGTTGGCGAGCAGTACTTC
CDR3 protein: CASSFGTGVGEQYF
J gene: TRBJ2-7
D gene: TRBD1
V gene: TRBV5-1

CDR3 DNA: TGTGCCAGCAGCTTGGGACAGGGGCACACTGAAGCTTTCTTT
CDR3 protein: CASSLGQGHTEAFF
J gene: TRBJ1-1
D gene: TRBD1
V gene: TRBV5-4

CDR3 DNA: TGTGCTAGTGGTTTGGGAAAAGGTCTAGCGGGTCTCAACGAGCAGTACTTC
CDR3 protein: CASGLGKGLAGLNEQYF
J gene: TRBJ2-7
D gene: TRBD2
V gene: TRBV12-5

CDR3 DNA: TGTGCCAGCAGCTTTCTGGGACAGGGAGTTTCCTACAATGAGCAGTTCTTC
CDR3 protein: CASSFLGQGVSYNEQFF
J gene: TRBJ2-1
D gene: TRBD1
V gene: TRBV11-2

CDR3 DNA: TGTGCCAGCAGCGGGCCGGTAGGACTAGCGGGCTACAATGAGCAGTTCTTC
CDR3 protein: CASSGPVGLAGYNEQFF
J gene: TRBJ2-1
D gene: TRBD2
V gene: TRBV7-2

CDR3 DNA: TGTGCCAGCAGTGGGCAGGGCCTTGTCTCTGGAAACACCATATATTTT
CDR3 protein: CASSGQGLVSGNTIYF
J gene: TRBJ1-3
D gene: NA
V gene: TRBV2

CDR3 DNA: TGTGCCAGCAGCCCAACTAGCGGGAGGCTCCGATACAATGAGCAGTTCTTC
CDR3 protein: CASSPTSGRLRYNEQFF
J gene: TRBJ2-1
D gene: TRBD2
V gene: TRBV5-4

CDR3 DNA: TGTGCCAGCAGTCCAACGGACAGACTCTATGGCTACACCTTC
CDR3 protein: CASSPTDRLYGYTF
J gene: TRBJ1-2
D gene: NA
V gene: TRBV27

CDR3 DNA: TGTGCCAGTAGTATTGCTAGGGGCACTGAAGCTTTCTTT
CDR3 protein: CASSIARGTEAFF
J gene: TRBJ1-1
D gene: NA
V gene: TRBV19

CDR3 DNA: TGTGCCAGCAGTTACGGCCTAGGAGTACAAGAGACCCAGTACTTC
CDR3 protein: CASSYGLGVQETQYF
J gene: TRBJ2-5
D gene: NA
V gene: TRBV6-5

CDR3 DNA: TGCAGCGTTGAAGAACAACTAGCTGGCGAGCAGTACTTC
CDR3 protein: CSVEEQLAGEQYF
J gene: TRBJ2-7
D gene: NA
V gene: TRBV29-1

CDR3 DNA: TGTGCCAGCAGCGTAGGGTGGACAGGGGGCCCCTACGAGCAGTACTTC
CDR3 protein: CASSVGWTGGPYEQYF
J gene: TRBJ2-7
D gene: TRBD1
V gene: TRBV9

CDR3 DNA: TGTGCCAGCAGCCATCGACAGGGTAGTACCTACGAGCAGTACTTC
CDR3 protein: CASSHRQGSTYEQYF
J gene: TRBJ2-7
D gene: TRBD1
V gene: TRBV28

CDR3 DNA: TGTGCCAGCAGTTCCCAGGGGCAGGGGGCTTACGAGCAGTACTTC
CDR3 protein: CASSSQGQGAYEQYF
J gene: TRBJ2-7
D gene: TRBD1
V gene: TRBV28

CDR3 DNA: TGTGCCAGCAGCCAAGTGAGGGGACAGGGTGGGTTGGGCTACACCTTC
CDR3 protein: CASSQVRGQGGLGYTF
J gene: TRBJ1-2
D gene: TRBD1
V gene: TRBV4-2

CDR3 DNA: TGTGCCAGCAGCCTGGATAGGGGACTTCTCTCCTACGAGCAGTACTTC
CDR3 protein: CASSLDRGLLSYEQYF
J gene: TRBJ2-7
D gene: NA
V gene: TRBV14

CDR3 DNA: TGTGCCTGGACCGGTAGACAGGGGGTGAACACTGAAGCTTTCTTT
CDR3 protein: CAWTGRQGVNTEAFF
J gene: TRBJ1-1
D gene: TRBD1
V gene: TRBV30

CDR3 DNA: TGTGCCAGCAGCTTCCTCAGCGGGGACGCCTACGAGCAGTACTTC
CDR3 protein: CASSFLSGDAYEQYF
J gene: TRBJ2-7
D gene: TRBD2
V gene: TRBV7-2

CDR3 DNA: TGCAGCGTTGGCGTGGGCAGGCCGGCCAATGAGCAGTTCTTC
CDR3 protein: CSVGVGRPANEQFF
J gene: TRBJ2-1
D gene: NA
V gene: TRBV29-1

CDR3 DNA: TGCGCCAGCAGTAATTCTCCGGGGTCCACCGGGGAGCTGTTTTTT
CDR3 protein: CASSNSPGSTGELFF
J gene: TRBJ2-2
D gene: NA
V gene: TRBV5-1

CDR3 DNA: TGTGCCAGCAGTGAAGCCCGGGTATGGTTCGCCGAGCAGTACTTC
CDR3 protein: CASSEARVWFAEQYF
J gene: TRBJ2-7
D gene: NA
V gene: TRBV6-1

CDR3 DNA: TGTGCCACCAGCAGAGTATTCTTCGGACAAGACTCCTACGAGCAGTACTTC
CDR3 protein: CATSRVFFGQDSYEQYF
J gene: TRBJ2-7
D gene: NA
V gene: TRBV15

CDR3 DNA: TGTGCCAGCGCACGGACTAGCGGGCGCAATGAGCAGTTCTTC
CDR3 protein: CASARTSGRNEQFF
J gene: TRBJ2-1
D gene: TRBD2
V gene: TRBV6-1

CDR3 DNA: TGTGCCAGCAGTGGAAACACAGCATTTTCCCACAATGAGCAGTTCTTC
CDR3 protein: CASSGNTAFSHNEQFF
J gene: TRBJ2-1
D gene: NA
V gene: TRBV25-1

CDR3 DNA: TGTGCCAGCAGCCTGACAGGCCTCTCTGGAAACACCATATATTTT
CDR3 protein: CASSLTGLSGNTIYF
J gene: TRBJ1-3
D gene: NA
V gene: TRBV7-9